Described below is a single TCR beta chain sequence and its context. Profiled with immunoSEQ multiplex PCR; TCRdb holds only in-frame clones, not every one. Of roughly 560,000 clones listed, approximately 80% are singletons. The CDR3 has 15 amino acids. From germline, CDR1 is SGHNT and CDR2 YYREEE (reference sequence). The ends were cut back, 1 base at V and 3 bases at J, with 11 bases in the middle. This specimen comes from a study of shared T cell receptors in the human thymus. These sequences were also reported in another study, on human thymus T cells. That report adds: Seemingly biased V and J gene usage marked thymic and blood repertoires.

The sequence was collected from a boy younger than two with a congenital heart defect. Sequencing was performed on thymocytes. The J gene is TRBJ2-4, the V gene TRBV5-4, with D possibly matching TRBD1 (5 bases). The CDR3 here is CASSLSGQVKNIQYF. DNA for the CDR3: TGTGCCAGCAGCTTGTCAGGGCAGGTCAAAAACATTCAGTACTTC. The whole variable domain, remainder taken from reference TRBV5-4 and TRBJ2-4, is ETGVTQSPTHLIKTRGQQVTLRCSSQSGHNTVSWYQQALGQGPQFIFQYYREEENGRGNFPPRFSGLQFPNYSSELNVNALELDDSALYLCASSLSGQVKNIQYFGAGTRLSVL.